The 21 T cell receptor beta chains below were found in one sample sequenced in a study of regulatory T cells in long-lasting Graves disease. Time point given: newly diagnosed GD, antithyroid drugs for less than 3 months. PBMCs were the source of the RNA used for TCR sequencing. Arm-PCR with iRepertoire HTBI primers amplified the CDR3 regions for these TCR beta libraries. TCRdb re-called the multiplex PCR reads through MiXCR, storing one row per CDR3 protein. This repertoire shows some 250,000 distinct CDR3 sequences, more than 15% found once; its top ten account for less than 15%. The same sample was also studied in work on T cells in Graves' hyperthyroidism and ophthalmopathy.

The sequenced sample was peripheral blood mononuclear cells (PBMCs), obtained at new diagnosis, from a patient treated with antithyroid drugs. These TCRs come from a young woman with Graves disease.

This clonotype was counted many times. This chain joins TRBV6-5 and TRBJ2-7; possibly TRBD1 for D (5 bases). CDR1 is MNHEY and CDR2 is SVGAGI in the germline V gene. This CDR3 has 15 residues. V was shortened by 0 bases and J by 3 bases, with 12 bases between the two germline ends. The CDR3 region is CASSYSVRVGYEQYF. The CDR3 region has the DNA TGTGCCAGCAGTTACTCGGTCAGGGTAGGCTACGAGCAGTACTTC.

This chain connects TRBV7-2 to TRBJ2-5; 11 bases agree with TRBD1. This CDR3 is built from 16 residues. Germline V gives CDR1 SGHTA, CDR2 FQGNSA. J lost 5 bases, V lost 5 bases, and 10 bases had no gene match. CDR3 nucleotide sequence: TGTGCCAGCAGCCCTGAAGGACAGGGGGCGGGGGAGACCCAGTACTTC. Its translation is CASSPEGQGAGETQYF.

This clonotype was found once. The chain carries TRBV27 and TRBJ1-2; possibly TRBD1 for D (5 bases). This CDR3 has 15 residues. CDR1 MNHEY and CDR2 SMNVEV come from the germline V gene (reference sequence). V dropped 0 bases and J dropped 6 bases, with 14 bases sitting between them. The CDR3 loop is CASSLSGGTRNGYTF. CDR3 DNA sequence: TGTGCCAGCAGTTTATCGGGAGGGACCAGGAATGGCTACACCTTC.

This clonotype was found many times. The chain has TRBV13 and TRBJ2-7, with D hard to call. Trimming removed 4 bases at V and 2 bases at J, with 12 bases between. CDR3 length equals 14 residues. Germline CDR1 reads PRHDT; CDR2 reads FYEKMQ (reference sequence). The chain's CDR3 is CASSSGPGPYEQYF. CDR3 DNA: TGTGCCAGCAGCTCGGGCCCCGGCCCCTACGAGCAGTACTTC.

The sample holds many counts of this clonotype. V gene TRBV5-1 combines with J gene TRBJ1-2; possibly TRBD1 for D (6 bases). V lost 0 bases, J lost 5 bases, and 14 bases lay in between. The CDR3 covers 15 residues. CDR1 SGHRS and CDR2 YFSETQ come from the germline V gene. The CDR3 DNA reads TGCGCCAGCAGCTTGGCCGGGGGGCAGCTTTATGGCTACACCTTC. The encoded protein is CASSLAGGQLYGYTF.

The CDR3 DNA is TGTGCCAGCAGCTCCGTTGCGGGAACCTACGAGCAGTACTTC. Translated, it gives CASSSVAGTYEQYF. This chain joins TRBV6-1 and TRBJ2-7; D might be TRBD2 (6 bases). With 6 bases removed from V and 2 bases from J, the gap between germline ends came to 14 bases. This CDR3 has 14 residues. Germline V gene lookup returns CDR1 MNHNS and CDR2 SASEGT.

There are many counts of this clonotype. The J gene is TRBJ2-7, the V gene TRBV12-3 or TRBV12-4, with TRBD1 matching over 7 bases. V dropped 5 bases and J dropped 3; count of bases not matched to a gene: 10. The CDR3 runs to 15 residues. Here the CDR3 DNA reads TGTGCCAGCAGTGCATCCGGGACAGAGAACTACGAGCAGTACTTC. This gives the protein CASSASGTENYEQYF.

This clonotype was seen a few times. The chain employs TRBV27 and TRBJ2-2, with 8 positions matching TRBD1. The CDR3 contains 16 residues. Trimming at V came to 6 bases and at J to 5 bases, leaving 11 bases not matched to a gene. Germline lookup yields CDR1 MNHEY and CDR2 SMNVEV (reference sequence). CDR3 bases: TGTGCCAGCAGCCTAACAGGGGGTGGGAGTACCGGGGAGCTGTTTTTT. Protein: CASSLTGGGSTGELFF.

This clonotype was seen only once. A single base is all that separates this from a far larger clone, so a read error is likely. The rearrangement joins TRBV6-2 or TRBV6-3 to TRBJ1-2; D gene uncertain. From germline, CDR1 is MNHEY and CDR2 SVGEGT. Trimming removed 0 bases from V and 9 bases from J, with 11 bases in between. CDR3 length equals 13 residues. This CDR3 reads CASSYSAIGSYTF. CDR3 DNA sequence: TGTGCCAGCAGTTACTCAGCGATAGGGAGCTACACCTTC.

V usage is TRBV29-1 and J usage is TRBJ2-2; 9 nucleotides line up with TRBD2. The germline V gene encodes CDR1 SQVTM and CDR2 ANQGSEA. The CDR3 totals 15 residues. J was trimmed by 4 bases and V by 4 bases; bases with no gene match: 7. CDR3 bases: TGCAGCGTTGCATTAGCGGGGGCCGTCACCGGGGAGCTGTTTTTT. It is translated as CSVALAGAVTGELFF.

Ten or more counts support this clonotype. The chain has TRBV2 and TRBJ2-4, with D tentatively TRBD1 or TRBD2 (5 bases each). V lost 4 bases, J lost 0 bases, and 16 bases lay in between. The CDR3 runs 17 residues. From germline, CDR1 is SNHLY and CDR2 FYNNEI. The CDR3 DNA reads TGTGCCAGCAGTGCCATTGGGACGGGGCTAGCCAAAAACATTCAGTACTTC. Protein product: CASSAIGTGLAKNIQYF.

With regard to this clonotype: Here the CDR3 omits its conserved ending phenylalanine or tryptophan, so a read error is the likely source. V and J are TRBV9 and TRBJ2-7; D may be TRBD2 (5 bases). CDR3 length: 14 residues. The V end lost 1 base, the J end lost 1 base, and 9 bases lay between the germline ends. From germline, CDR1 is SGDLS and CDR2 YYNGEE. The DNA of the CDR3 is TGTGCCAGCAGCGTATACGGGGAGTCCTACGAGCAGTACCTC. It translates to CASSVYGESYEQYL.

This clonotype was counted ten times or more. CDR3 region: CASSERTRGRYEQYF. The CDR3 coding sequence is TGTGCCAGCAGTGAGCGGACTAGGGGGAGATACGAGCAGTACTTC. The chain has TRBV25-1 and TRBJ2-7; perhaps TRBD2 as D (7 bases). The CDR3 length is 15 residues. Between the trimmed V and J ends, which lost 3 bases and 4 bases, there was a span of 16 bases. Germline assignment: CDR1 MGHDK and CDR2 SYGVNS.

This clonotype was counted at least ten times. The CDR3 loop is CSASVGNANTEAFF. As DNA, the CDR3 is TGCAGTGCTTCGGTCGGTAATGCGAACACTGAAGCTTTCTTT. The V gene is TRBV20-1, the J gene TRBJ1-1; unclear D gene. The length of the CDR3 is 14 residues. Per germline, CDR1 DFQATT and CDR2 SNEGSKA (reference sequence). The ends were cut back, 5 bases at V and 1 base at J, with 14 bases in the middle.

This clonotype was counted ten times or more. The chain carries TRBV20-1 and TRBJ2-3; maybe TRBD1 (6 bases). The CDR3 loop spans 11 amino acids. The germline V and J ends were trimmed by 6 bases and 5 bases, with 9 bases remaining between them. Germline loops: CDR1 DFQATT, CDR2 SNEGSKA (reference sequence). This chain's CDR3 is CSAEQGDTQYF. DNA of the CDR3: TGCAGTGCAGAACAGGGAGATACGCAGTATTTT.

The sample holds many counts of this clonotype. This rearrangement joins TRBV7-2 to TRBJ1-4, with a weak D call TRBD1 (6 bases). This CDR3 region has 16 residues. Germline loops: CDR1 SGHTA, CDR2 FQGNSA. V shed 5 bases and J shed 0 bases, with 13 bases lying between them. Here the CDR3 DNA reads TGTGCCAGCAGCCCGCGGGGGGCCTCAACTAATGAAAAACTGTTTTTT. Encoded protein: CASSPRGASTNEKLFF.

This clonotype was found many times. V usage is TRBV3-1 and J usage is TRBJ1-2, with TRBD1 as a possible D gene (5 bases). Trimming pared 0 bases from V and 2 bases from J, leaving 10 bases between. Germline CDR1 reads LGHDT; CDR2 reads YNNKEL (reference sequence). CDR3 size: 15 residues. The CDR3 region has the DNA TGTGCCAGCAGCCAAGATCACGAGGGGAACTATGGCTACACCTTC. This encodes CASSQDHEGNYGYTF.

This clonotype was seen just once. One base away lies a much larger clone, so this may be a sequencing read error. The chain has TRBV15 and TRBJ1-6; 7 nucleotides line up with TRBD1. The length of the CDR3 is 15 residues. Germline V CDR1 and CDR2: LNHNV, YYDKDF (reference sequence). This CDR3 reads CATRTDTGVVSPPHF. The CDR3 nucleotides are TGTGCCACCAGGACTGACACAGGGGTTGTCTCACCCCCCCACTTT.

This clonotype has more than one count but fewer than ten. The chain is built from TRBV9 and TRBJ2-3; tentative D call: TRBD2 (7 bases). The CDR3 runs 15 residues. Trimming pared 7 bases from V and 0 bases from J, leaving 15 bases between. Germline loops: CDR1 SGDLS, CDR2 YYNGEE. The CDR3 here is CASGGAFTSTDTQYF. The CDR3 region has the DNA TGTGCCAGCGGGGGGGCTTTCACTAGCACAGATACGCAGTATTTT.

This clonotype was seen repeatedly, ten times or more. The chain couples TRBV20-1 to TRBJ2-3, with D possibly being TRBD2 (6 bases). Looked up from germline, CDR1 is DFQATT and CDR2 is SNEGSKA (reference sequence). The V and J ends lost 2 bases and 2 bases respectively, with 11 bases between them. The CDR3 is 14 residues long. CDR3 sequence (DNA): TGCAGTGCTAGACTGACTAGTATCACAGATACGCAGTATTTT. Its protein product is CSARLTSITDTQYF.

In this sample, this clonotype turned up a few times. The chain recombines TRBV6-4 with TRBJ1-2; 7 nucleotides align to TRBD1. From germline, CDR1 is MRHNA and CDR2 SNTAGT. The V gene end was trimmed by 6 bases and the J gene end by 8 bases; junction bases not matched to a gene: 15. The CDR3 has 15 amino acids. The CDR3, as DNA: TGTGCCAGCAGAAAACAGAGTACAGGGGACTGGGGCTACACCTTC. This sequence encodes CASRKQSTGDWGYTF.